The clone carrying this T cell receptor (beta chain) has a count of ten or more. Preparation of the TCRbeta library used unique molecular identifiers. TCRdb analysed the PCR reads with MiXCR anew, one entry per CDR3 protein. The table has 200,000 or so distinct CDR3 sequences, around 5.9% seen once. This entry belongs to a study of T-cell reconstitution after alpha-beta-depleted transplantation in children. The CDR3 has 14 amino acids. V lost 1 base and J lost 2, with 7 bases in between. The TCR originated in a girl under three years old with combined immunodeficiency, due to receive a stem cell transplant. The sample was PBMCs, taken before TCRalphabeta/CD19-depleted stem cell transplant. This sequence joins TRBV12-3 or TRBV12-4 and TRBJ2-3; D is uncertain. CDR3 DNA: TGTGCCAGCAGTTTAGAGGCCTCCACAGATACGCAGTATTTT. Amino acid sequence: CASSLEASTDTQYF.